The rows below give T cell receptor beta chains drawn from one sample of a study of blood T cells in healthy people across ages. TCRdb re-derived calls from the 5' RACE reads in MiXCR, one entry per CDR3 protein. The data hold 1.2 million to 1.5 million distinct CDR3 sequences, with around two fifths observed a single time. The sample was blood. Every receptor here comes from a woman between 18 and 29 years old in good health. The CDR3 runs from the conserved cysteine through the conserved F or W. Fields, in order: J gene, V gene, D gene, clone size, CDR3 protein, CDR3 DNA. D genes are given only for firm matches. Part of the rows lack a size; the others show once, few, many or a class for expanded clones.

J gene: TRBJ2-7; V gene: TRBV2; D gene: -; clone size: few; CDR3 protein: CASSVNPGEQYF; CDR3 DNA: TGTGCCAGCAGTGTAAATCCGGGCGAGCAGTACTTC
J gene: TRBJ2-7; V gene: TRBV10-3; D gene: TRBD1; clone size: -; CDR3 protein: CANLTGSGYEQYF; CDR3 DNA: TGTGCCAACTTGACAGGGTCGGGCTACGAGCAGTACTTC
J gene: TRBJ2-1; V gene: TRBV4-2; D gene: TRBD2; clone size: -; CDR3 protein: CASSRGGLVSYNEQFF; CDR3 DNA: TGTGCCAGCAGCCGAGGGGGACTAGTGTCCTACAATGAGCAGTTCTTC
J gene: TRBJ2-1; V gene: TRBV2; D gene: TRBD2; clone size: -; CDR3 protein: CASRRGDYNEQFF; CDR3 DNA: TGTGCCAGCCGTCGGGGGGACTACAATGAGCAGTTCTTC
J gene: TRBJ2-1; V gene: TRBV25-1; D gene: -; clone size: -; CDR3 protein: CASSEAGLRNEQFF; CDR3 DNA: TGTGCCAGCAGTGAGGCGGGACTGCGCAATGAGCAGTTCTTC
J gene: TRBJ2-3; V gene: TRBV2; D gene: -; clone size: few; CDR3 protein: CASSAQITDTQYF; CDR3 DNA: TGTGCCAGCAGTGCCCAAATCACAGATACGCAGTATTTT
J gene: TRBJ2-1; V gene: TRBV6-1; D gene: TRBD1; clone size: -; CDR3 protein: CASLSGGQGYNEQFF; CDR3 DNA: TGTGCCAGCTTGAGTGGGGGACAGGGCTACAATGAGCAGTTCTTC
J gene: TRBJ2-2; V gene: TRBV12-3/TRBV12-4; D gene: -; clone size: once; CDR3 protein: CASSFGGGESTGELFF; CDR3 DNA: TGTGCCAGCAGTTTTGGTGGAGGGGAGAGCACCGGGGAGCTGTTTTTT
J gene: TRBJ2-7; V gene: TRBV20-1; D gene: TRBD1; clone size: few; CDR3 protein: CSAPGQVPSYEQYF; CDR3 DNA: TGCAGTGCTCCGGGACAGGTCCCATCGTACGAGCAGTACTTC
J gene: TRBJ2-7; V gene: TRBV5-1; D gene: TRBD1; clone size: -; CDR3 protein: CASSRTPGQNYEQYF; CDR3 DNA: TGCGCCAGCAGCCGAACCCCGGGACAGAACTACGAGCAGTACTTC
J gene: TRBJ2-7; V gene: TRBV7-8; D gene: -; clone size: few; CDR3 protein: CASSLADRRAEQYF; CDR3 DNA: TGTGCCAGCAGCTTAGCGGACAGGAGGGCCGAGCAGTACTTC
J gene: TRBJ2-1; V gene: TRBV20-1; D gene: -; clone size: -; CDR3 protein: CSADPGQNSYNEQFF; CDR3 DNA: TGCAGTGCCGACCCCGGGCAGAACTCCTACAATGAGCAGTTCTTC
J gene: TRBJ2-7; V gene: TRBV29-1; D gene: TRBD2; clone size: -; CDR3 protein: CSVDTRGLGVDEQYF; CDR3 DNA: TGCAGCGTTGATACGAGGGGACTAGGGGTGGATGAGCAGTACTTC
J gene: TRBJ1-3; V gene: TRBV20-1; D gene: -; clone size: -; CDR3 protein: CSARDRFSGNTIYF; CDR3 DNA: TGCAGTGCTAGAGATCGGTTCTCTGGAAACACCATATATTTT
J gene: TRBJ2-5; V gene: TRBV27; D gene: TRBD1; clone size: -; CDR3 protein: CASSRTGGTNEQYF; CDR3 DNA: TGTGCCAGCTCCCGGACAGGGGGGACCAATGAGCAGTACTTC
J gene: TRBJ2-5; V gene: TRBV20-1; D gene: -; clone size: -; CDR3 protein: CSARVSGRIETQYF; CDR3 DNA: TGCAGTGCTAGAGTATCGGGCAGGATTGAGACCCAGTACTTC
J gene: TRBJ1-6; V gene: TRBV30; D gene: -; clone size: few; CDR3 protein: CAWSGSDNSPLHF; CDR3 DNA: TGTGCCTGGAGTGGGTCCGATAATTCACCCCTCCACTTT
J gene: TRBJ1-2; V gene: TRBV4-1; D gene: TRBD1; clone size: few; CDR3 protein: CASSQVHRGPTNYGYTF; CDR3 DNA: TGCGCCAGCAGCCAAGTTCACAGGGGGCCCACTAACTATGGCTACACCTTC
J gene: TRBJ1-2; V gene: TRBV3-1; D gene: -; clone size: few; CDR3 protein: CASSQPGYQEGYTF; CDR3 DNA: TGTGCCAGCAGCCAACCGGGTTACCAAGAGGGCTACACCTTC
J gene: TRBJ2-7; V gene: TRBV5-1; D gene: TRBD2; clone size: few; CDR3 protein: CASSLGLAGGRGEQYF; CDR3 DNA: TGCGCCAGCAGCTTGGGACTAGCGGGAGGAAGAGGCGAGCAGTACTTC
J gene: TRBJ2-3; V gene: TRBV6-1; D gene: TRBD2; clone size: -; CDR3 protein: CASSAGLAGVTDTQYF; CDR3 DNA: TGTGCCAGCAGTGCCGGACTAGCGGGGGTAACAGATACGCAGTATTTT
J gene: TRBJ2-7; V gene: TRBV7-9; D gene: -; clone size: few; CDR3 protein: CASSHLLAQGYEQYF; CDR3 DNA: TGTGCCAGCAGCCATCTCCTAGCGCAGGGCTACGAGCAGTACTTC
J gene: TRBJ2-1; V gene: TRBV9; D gene: -; clone size: -; CDR3 protein: CASGVTSSPLMEQFF; CDR3 DNA: TGTGCCAGCGGCGTCACTAGCAGCCCCCTCATGGAGCAGTTCTTC
J gene: TRBJ1-1; V gene: TRBV7-2; D gene: TRBD1; clone size: -; CDR3 protein: CASSPGGIVAFF; CDR3 DNA: TGTGCCAGCAGCCCAGGGGGCATTGTAGCTTTCTTT
J gene: TRBJ1-2; V gene: TRBV20-1; D gene: -; clone size: few; CDR3 protein: CSATRGGGYTF; CDR3 DNA: TGCAGTGCAACGAGGGGCGGGGGCTACACCTTC
J gene: TRBJ2-3; V gene: TRBV20-1; D gene: -; clone size: few; CDR3 protein: CTHLPITFLDTQYF; CDR3 DNA: TGCACCCACCTTCCCATAACGTTCTTAGATACGCAGTATTTT
J gene: TRBJ2-7; V gene: TRBV7-2; D gene: -; clone size: -; CDR3 protein: CASSVPGTTYEQYF; CDR3 DNA: TGTGCCAGCAGCGTCCCCGGGACCACCTACGAGCAGTACTTC
J gene: TRBJ2-7; V gene: TRBV9; D gene: -; clone size: -; CDR3 protein: CASSSPSSGQYF; CDR3 DNA: TGTGCCAGCAGCTCCCCGTCCAGTGGGCAGTACTTC
J gene: TRBJ2-3; V gene: TRBV27; D gene: TRBD2; clone size: many; CDR3 protein: CASRWAGADTQYF; CDR3 DNA: TGTGCCAGCCGCTGGGCGGGAGCTGATACGCAGTATTTT
J gene: TRBJ1-2; V gene: TRBV20-1; D gene: TRBD1; clone size: -; CDR3 protein: CSGTGGDGYGYTF; CDR3 DNA: TGCAGTGGGACAGGGGGCGATGGCTATGGCTACACCTTC
J gene: TRBJ2-3; V gene: TRBV20-1; D gene: TRBD2; clone size: -; CDR3 protein: CSARKSSGSLADTQYF; CDR3 DNA: TGCAGTGCTAGGAAATCTAGCGGGAGTTTGGCAGATACGCAGTATTTT
J gene: TRBJ2-2; V gene: TRBV21-1; D gene: -; clone size: -; CDR3 protein: CATITGYTGDLFF; CDR3 DNA: TGTGCCACTATTACCGGATACACCGGGGATCTGTTTTTT
J gene: TRBJ2-7; V gene: TRBV9; D gene: -; clone size: few; CDR3 protein: CASSVSFGIAYEQYF; CDR3 DNA: TGTGCCAGCAGCGTTTCTTTCGGGATAGCGTACGAGCAGTACTTC
J gene: TRBJ2-3; V gene: TRBV6-5; D gene: -; clone size: -; CDR3 protein: CASSYSTASTDTQYF; CDR3 DNA: TGTGCCAGCAGTTACTCGACGGCCAGCACAGATACGCAGTATTTT
J gene: TRBJ2-7; V gene: TRBV29-1; D gene: TRBD1; clone size: few; CDR3 protein: CSATGTGGFYEQYF; CDR3 DNA: TGCAGCGCCACCGGGACAGGGGGGTTCTACGAGCAGTACTTC
J gene: TRBJ2-1; V gene: TRBV7-2; D gene: -; clone size: -; CDR3 protein: CASSLGIEERGFF; CDR3 DNA: TGTGCCAGCAGCTTAGGCATCGAGGAGAGGGGGTTCTTC
J gene: TRBJ2-5; V gene: TRBV6-5; D gene: -; clone size: -; CDR3 protein: CASSYSGSGRYQETQYF; CDR3 DNA: TGTGCCAGCAGTTACTCGGGTAGCGGTCGGTACCAAGAGACCCAGTACTTC
J gene: TRBJ2-6; V gene: TRBV20-1; D gene: -; clone size: few; CDR3 protein: CSARADGSGANVLTF; CDR3 DNA: TGCAGTGCTAGAGCGGACGGCTCTGGGGCCAACGTCCTGACTTTC
J gene: TRBJ1-2; V gene: TRBV7-9; D gene: -; clone size: few; CDR3 protein: CASSPSGTNGYTF; CDR3 DNA: TGTGCCAGCAGCCCTAGCGGGACGAATGGCTACACCTTC
J gene: TRBJ2-3; V gene: TRBV12-3/TRBV12-4; D gene: -; clone size: -; CDR3 protein: CASSVVGVDAQYF; CDR3 DNA: TGTGCCAGCAGTGTAGTGGGTGTAGATGCGCAGTATTTT
J gene: TRBJ2-1; V gene: TRBV24-1; D gene: TRBD2; clone size: -; CDR3 protein: CATAKRDRDEQFF; CDR3 DNA: TGTGCCACCGCGAAGCGGGATCGTGATGAGCAGTTCTTC
J gene: TRBJ2-7; V gene: TRBV20-1; D gene: TRBD2; clone size: -; CDR3 protein: CSAPQSGSPYEQYF; CDR3 DNA: TGCAGTGCCCCGCAGAGCGGGAGCCCCTACGAGCAGTACTTC
J gene: TRBJ2-1; V gene: TRBV20-1; D gene: -; clone size: few; CDR3 protein: CSAKLWAASSYNEQFF; CDR3 DNA: TGCAGTGCTAAACTGTGGGCAGCGAGCTCCTACAATGAGCAGTTCTTC
J gene: TRBJ1-3; V gene: TRBV29-1; D gene: -; clone size: -; CDR3 protein: CSVELLSPGAGSGNTIYF; CDR3 DNA: TGCAGCGTTGAACTCCTCTCCCCGGGAGCGGGCTCTGGAAACACCATATATTTT
J gene: TRBJ2-3; V gene: TRBV30; D gene: -; clone size: -; CDR3 protein: CASTGEADTQYF; CDR3 DNA: TGTGCCTCGACGGGGGAGGCAGATACGCAGTATTTT
J gene: TRBJ2-2; V gene: TRBV5-1; D gene: TRBD2; clone size: -; CDR3 protein: CASSLTASGGAGELFF; CDR3 DNA: TGCGCCAGCAGCTTGACTGCTAGCGGGGGGGCCGGGGAGCTGTTTTTT
J gene: TRBJ2-3; V gene: TRBV20-1; D gene: -; clone size: few; CDR3 protein: CSARDRQANTDTQYF; CDR3 DNA: TGCAGTGCTAGAGATCGGCAGGCAAACACAGATACGCAGTATTTT